This TCR beta chain was found in a study of molecular identifiers for immune sequencing clone quantification. The overall study: In replicates, the authors split RNA from 20,000 or 100,000 naive CD8 cells five ways and sequenced four.

This clonotype was recorded many times. Its antigen is still unknown. One junction end disagrees with the germline gene, perhaps due to a read error. Study results and caveats: Should identical TCR molecules share a barcode, the sizes of highly expanded clones could be underestimated. For effector cells, clones above 20 RNA copies held over 98% of molecules; for naive cells, under 1%.

CDR1 and CDR2 (germline): GTSNPN, SVGIG (reference sequence). The CDR3 has 11 residues. Methods described previously were used for bulk TCR libraries, and listed TCR primers were applied. TCRdb independently ran MiXCR on the PCR reads; one entry per CDR3 protein. The table shows some 93,000 distinct CDR3 sequences, with 21% occurring only once. The chain uses TRBV30 and TRBJ1-2; D is undetermined. The sample taken for sequencing was naive CD8+ T cells from blood, with Jurkat cell RNA spiked in. Subset described: FACS-sorted CD8+CD4-CCR7+CD45RA+ naive T cells. This TCR derives from a human donor in good health. Some libraries in this study had Jurkat cell RNA spiked in. The CDR3 region has the DNA TGTGCCTGGAGTCCTAATTATGGCTACACCTTC. Its translation is CAWSPNYGYTF.